A single TCR beta chain is shown here with its context. This record belongs to a study of blood T cell repertoires in COVID-19. Overall study: The samples span acute and convalescent COVID-19 from the United States, Italy and Spain. In each case, the material was cDNA or gDNA derived from T cells, B-cell-depleted T cells, or PBMCs.

Per the original data handling: The authors estimated nucleated cell counts from reference gene primer amplification. The repertoire was sequenced with immunoSEQ multiplex PCR; TCRdb's copy has only in-frame clones and lacks some. The V and J calls and clone size are taken from that table; D and trimming were inferred from the DNA. Counted here are about 390,000 clones, over 75% occurring once; the ten biggest clones make up about 2.3%. Germline-derived CDR1 and CDR2 are MNHNY and SVGAGI (reference sequence). Trimming left V 5 bases short and J 3 bases short, with 16 bases between. This CDR3 is 16 amino acids long. Patients at the Seattle site were enrolled during active infection and followed longitudinally.

The chain combines TRBV6-6 with TRBJ1-4; a weak D match, TRBD1 (6 bases). This TCR derives from a woman in her sixties with COVID-19, enrolled during active disease. Sequenced material: peripheral blood. The CDR3 bases are TGTGCCAGCAGTCCCCTAGGGGGAAGAGCTAATGAAAAACTGTTTTTT. Amino acids: CASSPLGGRANEKLFF.